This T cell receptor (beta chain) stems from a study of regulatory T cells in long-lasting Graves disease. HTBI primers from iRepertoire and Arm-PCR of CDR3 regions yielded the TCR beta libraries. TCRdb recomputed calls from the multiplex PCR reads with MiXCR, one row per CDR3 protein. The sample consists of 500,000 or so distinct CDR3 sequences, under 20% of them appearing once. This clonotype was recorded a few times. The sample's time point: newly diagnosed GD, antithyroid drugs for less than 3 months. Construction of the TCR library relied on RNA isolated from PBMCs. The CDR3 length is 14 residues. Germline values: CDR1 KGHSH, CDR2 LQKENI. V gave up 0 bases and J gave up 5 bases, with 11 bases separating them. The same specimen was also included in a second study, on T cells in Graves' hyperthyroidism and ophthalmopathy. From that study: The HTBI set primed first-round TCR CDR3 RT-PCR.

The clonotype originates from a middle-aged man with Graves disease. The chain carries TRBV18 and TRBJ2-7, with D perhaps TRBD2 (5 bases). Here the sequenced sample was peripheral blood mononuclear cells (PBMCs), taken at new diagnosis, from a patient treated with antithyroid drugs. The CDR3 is CASSPPPGTHEQYF. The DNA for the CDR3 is TGTGCCAGCTCACCACCTCCGGGAACCCACGAGCAGTACTTC.